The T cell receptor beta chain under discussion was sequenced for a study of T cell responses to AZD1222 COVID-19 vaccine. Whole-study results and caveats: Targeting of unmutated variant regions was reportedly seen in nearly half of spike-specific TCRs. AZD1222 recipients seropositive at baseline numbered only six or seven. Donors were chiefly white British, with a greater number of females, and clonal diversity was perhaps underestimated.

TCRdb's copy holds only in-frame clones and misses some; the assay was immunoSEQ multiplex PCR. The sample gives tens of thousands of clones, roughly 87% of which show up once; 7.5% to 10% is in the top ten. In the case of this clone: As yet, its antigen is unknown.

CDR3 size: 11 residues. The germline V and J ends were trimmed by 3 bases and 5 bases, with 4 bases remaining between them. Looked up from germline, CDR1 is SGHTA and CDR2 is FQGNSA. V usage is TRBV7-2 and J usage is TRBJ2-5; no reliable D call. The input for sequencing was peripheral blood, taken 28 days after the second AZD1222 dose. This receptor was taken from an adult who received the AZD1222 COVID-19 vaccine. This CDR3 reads CASSFMETQYF. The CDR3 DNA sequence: TGTGCCAGCAGCTTTATGGAGACCCAGTACTTC. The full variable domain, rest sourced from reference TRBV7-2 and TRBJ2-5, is GAGVSQSPSNKVTEKGKDVELRCDPISGHTALYWYRQSLGQGLEFLIYFQGNSAPDKSGLPSDRFSAERTGGSVSTLTIQRTQQEDSAVYLCASSFMETQYFGPGTRLLVL.